A selection of T cell receptor beta chains follows, all from one sample in a study of cytomegalovirus exposure and HLA in healthy donors. TCRdb's copy holds only in-frame clones and misses some; the assay was immunoSEQ multiplex PCR. The table shows tens of thousands of clones, with roughly three quarters occurring only once. The sample comprised PBMCs. The receptors shown here come from a man aged 25-40 years in good health and CMV-seronegative. Both conserved end residues are part of each CDR3. The order of the fields is clone size, D gene, J gene, V gene, CDR3 DNA, CDR3 protein. The D gene is left open where the match is weak. The listing skips clone size in some rows; elsewhere it reads once, few, many or a size class.

>-|-|TRBJ2-3|TRBV5-1
TGCGCCAGCAGCCTGAGACTATATGACACAGATACGCAGTATTTT
CASSLRLYDTDTQYF
>-|TRBD2|TRBJ2-5|TRBV5-1
TGCGCCAGCAGCTTGGAGGGGCGGGGGGGCCCGGAGACCCAGTACTTC
CASSLEGRGGPETQYF
>-|-|TRBJ2-3|TRBV5-4
TGTGCCAGCAGCTATGAGGGGGGCAGGGGGACAGATACGCAGTATTTT
CASSYEGGRGTDTQYF
>few|-|TRBJ2-4|TRBV28
TGTGCCAGCAGTTTTGGGGGGGCCAAAAACATTCAGTACTTC
CASSFGGAKNIQYF
>-|TRBD2|TRBJ2-1|TRBV11-3
TGTGCCAGCAGCTTAGAAGGACTAGCGGGGGACAATGAGCAGTTCTTC
CASSLEGLAGDNEQFF
>-|-|TRBJ2-7|TRBV4-2
TGTGCCAGCAGCTCGGGACTTTCCAACCTATGGGGCTACGAGCAGTACTTC
CASSSGLSNLWGYEQYF
>-|-|TRBJ1-1|TRBV5-1
TGCGCCAGCAGCTTAGACTTGAACACTGAAGCTTTCTTT
CASSLDLNTEAFF
>-|TRBD2|TRBJ2-5|TRBV6-4
TGTGCCAGCAGTGACTCAGCGGGGGGGCGAGAGACCCAGTACTTC
CASSDSAGGRETQYF
>-|-|TRBJ2-3|TRBV6-1
TGTGCCAGCATTCCGCGACAGTGCACAGATACGCAGTATTTT
CASIPRQCTDTQYF
>-|TRBD1|TRBJ1-1|TRBV13
TGTGCCAGCAGACTCCGGGACAGGGACGCTTTCTTT
CASRLRDRDAFF
>-|-|TRBJ2-1|TRBV5-6
TGTGCCAGCAGCTGGCCAAAGAGGGAGCAGTTCTTC
CASSWPKREQFF
>-|TRBD2|TRBJ2-5|TRBV2
TGTGCCAGCAGTGCCGGACTAGCGGAGACCCAGTACTTC
CASSAGLAETQYF
>-|-|TRBJ1-6|TRBV27
TGTGCCAGCAGTTTATCACCGACGGGTAATTCACCCCTCCACTTT
CASSLSPTGNSPLHF
>-|-|TRBJ2-1|TRBV6-4
TGTGCCACCAGTGTGGGGGGCTCCTACAATGAGCAGTTCTTC
CATSVGGSYNEQFF
>-|-|TRBJ1-5|TRBV2
TGTGCCAGCAGTGGACAGGTTAGCAATCAGCCCCAGCATTTT
CASSGQVSNQPQHF
>-|-|TRBJ2-3|TRBV19
TGTGCCAGTAGTATAGGTGGACACTTTAGCACAGATACGCAGTATTTT
CASSIGGHFSTDTQYF
>-|TRBD2|TRBJ2-3|TRBV5-1
TGCGCCAGCACCATTAGCGGGGGTGCGGGAGATACGCAGTATTTT
CASTISGGAGDTQYF
>-|-|TRBJ1-1|TRBV2
TGTGCCAGCAGTGACAGGGCGCGTACTGAAGCTTTCTTT
CASSDRARTEAFF
>-|-|TRBJ1-2|TRBV5-5
TGTGCCAGCAGCTTTCTTTCGGACTATGGCTACACCTTC
CASSFLSDYGYTF
>-|-|TRBJ1-1|TRBV14
TGTGCCAGCAGCCCGGGGTTGGACACTGAAGCTTTCTTT
CASSPGLDTEAFF
>-|TRBD2|TRBJ2-1|TRBV28
TGTGCCAGCAGCCGGGGACTAGCGGGAGTCAGTGAGCAGTTCTTC
CASSRGLAGVSEQFF